Listed below are T cell receptor beta chains from one sample, sequenced in a study of T cell repertoires in cytomegalovirus infection. TCRdb independently ran MiXCR on the reads; one entry per CDR3 protein. The sample lists some 300,000 distinct CDR3 sequences; roughly a sixth were seen once. Sequenced input: PBMCs. The receptors come from a human donor in good health (CMV status not recorded). Some clones in this sample may be carry-over from other donors' samples. CDR3s include the opening cysteine and the closing phenylalanine or tryptophan. The order of the fields is V gene, CDR3 length, J gene, CDR3 protein.

V: TRBV19
length: 15
J: TRBJ2-1
CDR3: CASSIGASGNNEQFF

V: TRBV4-2
length: 15
J: TRBJ1-1
CDR3: CASSQGSFMNTEAFF

V: TRBV6-5
length: 11
J: TRBJ2-2
CDR3: CASGEAGELFF

V: TRBV7-9
length: 15
J: TRBJ2-3
CDR3: CASSYTSGNTDTQYF

V: TRBV6-1
length: 14
J: TRBJ2-7
CDR3: CASTRDGELYEQYF

V: TRBV10-3
length: 14
J: TRBJ1-1
CDR3: CAISGTDGNTEAFF

V: TRBV28
length: 17
J: TRBJ2-1
CDR3: CASSFNSYGPGFHEQFF

V: TRBV12-3/TRBV12-4
length: 17
J: TRBJ1-6
CDR3: CASRKQGGNSYNSPLHF

V: TRBV7-9
length: 13
J: TRBJ2-7
CDR3: CASSYDSLREQYF

V: TRBV6-2/TRBV6-3
length: 12
J: TRBJ1-1
CDR3: CASSYNGREAFF

V: TRBV7-2
length: 13
J: TRBJ1-2
CDR3: CASSLLGGYGYTF

V: TRBV11-2
length: 18
J: TRBJ2-5
CDR3: CASSKEGGLRTYQETQYF

V: TRBV20-1
length: 13
J: TRBJ1-5
CDR3: CSAPNRGDQPQHF

V: TRBV19
length: 16
J: TRBJ2-2
CDR3: CASSITGQGFAGELFF

V: TRBV4-2
length: 15
J: TRBJ1-2
CDR3: CASSQEQGARDGYTF

V: TRBV19
length: 15
J: TRBJ2-2
CDR3: CASSGTGSEVGELFF

V: TRBV11-1
length: 15
J: TRBJ2-1
CDR3: CASSALAGGRNEQFF

V: TRBV6-5
length: 13
J: TRBJ2-7
CDR3: CASSSVDTYEQYF

V: TRBV4-2
length: 16
J: TRBJ1-4
CDR3: CASSHRKRGTNEKLFF

V: TRBV7-2
length: 13
J: TRBJ2-7
CDR3: CASSFNRGYEQYF

V: TRBV3-1
length: 14
J: TRBJ2-3
CDR3: CASSHSERDRTQYF

V: TRBV2
length: 13
J: TRBJ2-1
CDR3: CASGGGSYNEQFF

V: TRBV7-9
length: 20
J: TRBJ2-3
CDR3: CASSFYGTGGPIRSTDTQYF

V: TRBV4-3
length: 15
J: TRBJ2-7
CDR3: CASSQESGGTYEQYF